These T cell receptor beta chains were read from a single sample in a study of tumor and adjacent non-tumor tissue in lung cancer. MiXCR, run by TCRdb on the multiplex PCR reads, gives a single entry per CDR3 protein. The table lists some 95,000 distinct CDR3 sequences, roughly 80% of them singletons. The sequencing sample was made of distant non-tumor lung tissue. Every receptor here comes from a man in his 60s with small cell lung cancer. The CDR3 runs from the conserved cysteine through the conserved F or W.

J | V | CDR3
TRBJ2-7 | TRBV6-2/TRBV6-3 | CASNSRSSYEQYF
TRBJ2-1 | TRBV10-1 | CTSSAEQGARSLQFF
TRBJ2-3 | TRBV29-1 | CSVRRDTHYF
TRBJ2-2 | TRBV4-2 | CASKPAGDDGGELFF
TRBJ1-1 | TRBV6-1 | CTIQDGGVGRTETFF
TRBJ1-2 | TRBV28 | CASTTWGQGNYYYTF
TRBJ2-5 | TRBV11-2 | CASSSPRGMGYF
TRBJ2-1 | TRBV4-2 | CASSQDQGSGGLYNEQFF
TRBJ2-3 | TRBV5-1 | CASSLGGLGSTDTQYF
NA | TRBV12-3/TRBV12-4 | CASNRQGAGQPQYF
TRBJ2-5 | TRBV6-6 | CTSYPSRTKVTQYF
TRBJ1-1 | TRBV10-3 | CAISRECAEAFF
TRBJ1-1 | TRBV30 | CAWRPRVPLTEAFF
TRBJ2-1 | TRBV5-1 | CASSLVSGSGTGFF
TRBJ2-1 | TRBV6-2/TRBV6-3 | CASNTGPNNEQFF
TRBJ2-7 | TRBV4-2 | CSRSQDSSGIYEQYF
TRBJ2-2 | TRBV4-1 | CASSNLHYRGHGELLF
TRBJ2-7 | TRBV5-4 | CASSLDLQGNEQYF
TRBJ2-3 | TRBV6-6 | CASRSSNTDAQYF
TRBJ2-5 | TRBV5-4 | CASSWVARSGMQETQYF
TRBJ1-5 | TRBV6-6 | CVSSFQGGQPQHF
TRBJ2-1 | TRBV4-1 | CASSQDDTGHNSYNEQFF
TRBJ2-7 | TRBV28 | CASVGLAPSYEQYF
TRBJ2-1 | TRBV20-1 | CSARATSASHNEQFF
TRBJ1-2 | TRBV6-2/TRBV6-3 | CVSSLLDRLYGYTF
TRBJ2-1 | TRBV11-2 | CASSLRGNIEKFF
TRBJ2-5 | TRBV5-1 | CASSFQETQYF
TRBJ2-2 | TRBV2 | CASEGQGATGELFF
TRBJ2-2 | TRBV12-5 | CASGINSGTVSNTGELFF
TRBJ1-5 | TRBV6-5 | CASSYYQYSNKPQHF
TRBJ2-2 | TRBV11-3 | CANSYGSGGTGELFF
TRBJ2-1 | TRBV11-2 | CISQERQGDNEQFF
TRBJ2-5 | TRBV6-5 | CASSYSGGLKETQYF
TRBJ2-3 | TRBV12-1 | CASSFAQTVYRLTDTQYF
TRBJ2-7 | TRBV6-5 | CASSYSAKLLREKYF
TRBJ2-7 | TRBV11-3 | CASSFREYSYVQYF
TRBJ1-4 | TRBV11-3 | CAIVPKGQGREKLFF
TRBJ1-5 | TRBV20-1 | CSARGDGAPKHF
TRBJ2-7 | TRBV5-4 | CASSRHRGGSHEQYF
TRBJ1-1 | TRBV10-3 | CAIGTQDRNTEAFF
TRBJ2-1 | TRBV10-3 | CAISEMTSGRSGRDDQFF
TRBJ2-3 | TRBV5-6 | CASSLTSGIVGLGTDMQYF
TRBJ2-3 | TRBV7-9 | CASSIRRVTGTDTQYF
TRBJ2-1 | TRBV6-5 | CATSKASGIDYNEQLF
TRBJ2-1 | TRBV10-1 | CASSDRSGAYIEQFF
TRBJ2-5 | TRBV7-2 | CASSLAETQYF
TRBJ2-1 | TRBV4-2 | CANSQDLRLYNEQLF
TRBJ2-1 | TRBV29-1 | CSVELTGVVSNEHFF
TRBJ1-6 | TRBV6-5 | CASSYSVRANSPLHF
TRBJ2-1 | TRBV6-5 | CASTDTSGNSIF
TRBJ2-1 | TRBV5-1 | CASSLTTGYNEQFF